A single sample is the source of the 27 T cell receptor beta chains below, sequenced in a study of blood T cell repertoires in COVID-19. Libraries were prepared by immunoSEQ multiplex PCR; TCRdb keeps only in-frame clonotypes and omits some of them. The sample comprises roughly 100,000 clones, 88% of which are singletons, and 3.5% rests with the top ten. Sequencing was done on a sample of peripheral blood. These receptors all come from a human donor in a cohort sampled during active COVID-19.

The chain employs TRBV15 and TRBJ1-5, with TRBD1 matching over 9 bases. The CDR3 contains 18 residues. V lost 1 base to trimming and J lost 3 bases; unmatched junction nucleotides: 10. In germline, CDR1 is LNHNV, CDR2 YYDKDF (reference sequence). This chain's CDR3 is CATSRGRDRALHNQPQHF. The CDR3 DNA reads TGTGCCACCAGCAGAGGTCGGGACAGGGCGCTCCACAATCAGCCCCAGCATTTT.

This clone has just a few counts. Other nucleotide sequences from this sample produce the same CDR3. The chain uses TRBV30 and TRBJ1-5; D possibly corresponds to TRBD1 (6 bases). The V end lost 0 bases, the J end lost 2 bases, and 11 bases lay between the germline ends. There are 15 residues in the CDR3. The germline V gene encodes CDR1 GTSNPN and CDR2 SVGIG (reference sequence). This CDR3 reads CAWSVSAGGNQPQHF. The CDR3 bases are TGTGCCTGGAGTGTATCGGCAGGGGGCAATCAGCCCCAGCATTTT.

The CDR3 DNA follows: TGCGCCAGCAGCGGGACTAGCGGAAACACCGGGGAGCTGTTTTTT. Amino acids: CASSGTSGNTGELFF. This chain uses TRBV5-1 with TRBJ2-2, with 11 bases fitting TRBD2. This CDR3 contains 15 residues. Germline V gives CDR1 SGHRS, CDR2 YFSETQ. After removal of 4 bases from V and 2 bases from J, the junction contained 1 base not matched to a gene.

This rearrangement joins TRBV11-3 to TRBJ2-5; D gene unclear. CDR1 is SGHNT, CDR2 YENEEA, per germline. The ends were cut back, 5 bases at V and 2 bases at J, with 15 bases in the middle. CDR3 length: 15 amino acids. CDR3: CASSRDRGPQETQYF. The CDR3, as DNA: TGTGCCAGCAGCCGAGATCGAGGTCCTCAAGAGACCCAGTACTTC. The full variable domain, in which reference TRBV11-3 and TRBJ2-5 provide the parts outside the CDR3, is EAGVVQSPRYKIIEKKQPVAFWCNPISGHNTLYWYLQNLGQGPELLIRYENEEAVDDSQLPKDRFSAERLKGVDSTLKIQPAELGDSAVYLCASSRDRGPQETQYFGPGTRLLVL.

The chain recombines TRBV7-9 with TRBJ2-1, with 10 bases fitting TRBD2. CDR1 and CDR2 from the germline V gene are SEHNR and FQNEAQ (reference sequence). The V and J ends lost 3 bases and 6 bases, in that order; junction bases with no gene match: 5. CDR3 size: 15 residues. The CDR3 DNA follows: TGTGCCAGCAGCTTCAGCGGGAGGGCCACCAATGAGCAGTTCTTC. Amino acid sequence: CASSFSGRATNEQFF.

The chain recombines TRBV6-5 with TRBJ2-1; 9 bases are a match to TRBD1. Germline CDR1 and CDR2: MNHEY and SVGAGI. Losses at the gene ends were 2 bases for V and 8 bases for J; bases not matched to a gene: 10. The CDR3 sequence is 16 residues long. CDR3 loop: CASSYPPGQGAHEQFF. CDR3 nucleotides: TGTGCCAGCAGTTACCCTCCGGGACAGGGTGCTCATGAGCAGTTCTTC.

The chain uses TRBV5-1 and TRBJ2-1; 10 bases line up with TRBD2. Germline loops: CDR1 SGHRS, CDR2 YFSETQ. This CDR3 is 14 amino acids long. The junction had 2 bases not matched to a gene; V was cut back by 6 bases and J by 2 bases. CDR3 loop: CASNLAGAYNEQFF. DNA of the CDR3: TGCGCCAGCAACCTAGCGGGGGCCTACAATGAGCAGTTCTTC.

This chain joins TRBV3-1 (or the pseudogene TRBV3-2) and TRBJ2-6; D may be TRBD1 (6 bases). The CDR3 is 15 amino acids. V was pared by 4 bases and J by 4 bases, with 11 bases between. Germline V gene lookup returns CDR1 LGHDT and CDR2 YNNKEL (reference sequence). The chain's CDR3 is CASSPTGSGANVLTF. The CDR3 DNA sequence: TGTGCCAGCAGCCCCACAGGGTCCGGGGCCAACGTCCTGACTTTC.

The chain employs TRBV19 and TRBJ1-2; no firm D call. The length of the CDR3 is 14 residues. Germline V gene sequence: CDR1 LNHDA, CDR2 SQIVND (reference sequence). Trimming stripped 6 bases from V and 6 bases from J, with 17 bases between. The CDR3 reads CASSSRPSTDGYTF. In nucleotides, the CDR3 is TGTGCCAGTAGCTCCCGACCGAGTACAGATGGCTACACCTTC.

The V gene is TRBV7-2, the J gene TRBJ2-3; no firm D call. The CDR3 consists of 14 residues. The V gene lost 0 bases and the J gene lost 4 bases, with 8 bases spanning the gap. Germline V CDR1 and CDR2: SGHTA, FQGNSA. The CDR3 loop reads CASSLALSPDTQYF. CDR3 DNA sequence: TGTGCCAGCAGCTTAGCATTGAGCCCAGATACGCAGTATTTT.

This clone has only one observation. The CDR3 nucleotides read TGTGCCAGCAGCCAAGATCTGATCCGGACAGGGGAAGCTTTCTTT. This sequence encodes CASSQDLIRTGEAFF. The chain employs TRBV3-1 (or the pseudogene TRBV3-2) and TRBJ1-1; 8 bases agree with TRBD1. The CDR3 consists of 15 residues. CDR1 and CDR2 (germline): LGHDT, YNNKEL (reference sequence). V was pared by 0 bases and J by 8 bases, with 8 bases of the junction left unmatched.

The genes are TRBV7-9 and TRBJ1-1; TRBD1 agrees at 9 bases. Per the germline V gene, CDR1 is SEHNR and CDR2 is FQNEAQ (reference sequence). The CDR3 length is 19 residues. V dropped 2 bases and J dropped 3; count of bases not matched to a gene: 16. In DNA, the CDR3 is TGTGCCAGCAGCTTAAGGGCGCCCGGGACAGGGAAGGGGGACACTGAAGCTTTCTTT. This encodes CASSLRAPGTGKGDTEAFF.

This chain joins TRBV3-1 (or the pseudogene TRBV3-2) and TRBJ1-5, with 7 bases matching TRBD1. The CDR3 is made up of 14 amino acids. CDR1 LGHDT and CDR2 YNNKEL come from the germline V gene (reference sequence). V lost 4 bases and J lost 6; bases outside the gene matches: 6. This chain's CDR3 is CASSPRTGLQPQHF. CDR3 nucleotides: TGTGCCAGCAGCCCTCGGACAGGACTTCAGCCCCAGCATTTT.

The CDR3 DNA sequence: TGTGCCAGCAGCCAAGGACGACAGGGCACTGAAGCTTTCTTT. It is translated as CASSQGRQGTEAFF. The chain is built from TRBV3-1 (or the pseudogene TRBV3-2) and TRBJ1-1; 7 nucleotides agree with TRBD1. The CDR3 has 14 amino acids. The V gene end was trimmed by 1 base and the J gene end by 4 bases; junction bases not matched to a gene: 3. Germline-derived CDR1 and CDR2 are LGHDT and YNNKEL (reference sequence).

J is TRBJ2-7 and V is TRBV15; D is possibly TRBD2 (5 bases). Germline V lookup: CDR1 LNHNV, CDR2 YYDKDF (reference sequence). The CDR3 consists of 15 residues. V dropped 2 bases and J dropped 6 bases, with 17 bases sitting between them. CDR3 coding DNA: TGTGCCACCAGCAGACCCCCCAGCGGCGGCTCCGAGCAGTACTTC. Translation: CATSRPPSGGSEQYF. Complete variable domain (other parts from reference TRBV15 and TRBJ2-7): DAMVIQNPRYQVTQFGKPVTLSCSQTLNHNVMYWYQQKSSQAPKLLFHYYDKDFNNEADTPDNFQSRRPNTSFCFLDIRSPGLGDTAMYLCATSRPPSGGSEQYFGPGTRLTVT.

The chain links TRBV29-1 to TRBJ2-1, with 7 bases matching TRBD1. Losses at the gene ends were 6 bases for V and 8 bases for J; bases not matched to a gene: 7. The CDR3 length is 12 residues. The germline V gene encodes CDR1 SQVTM and CDR2 ANQGSEA. The CDR3, as DNA: TGCAGCGTCACAGGGGCGGGCGATGAGCAGTTCTTC. Amino acid sequence: CSVTGAGDEQFF.

The chain's CDR3 is CASGGGYEQYF. The CDR3 nucleotides are TGTGCCTCGGGGGGAGGGTACGAGCAGTACTTC. The V and J genes are TRBV7-2 and TRBJ2-7; 7 nucleotides match TRBD2. Per the germline V gene, CDR1 is SGHTA and CDR2 is FQGNSA. The CDR3 contains 11 residues. V was clipped by 11 bases and J by 4 bases; unmatched bases: 5.

The gene calls are TRBV3-1 (or the pseudogene TRBV3-2) and TRBJ1-2, with 8 bases lining up with TRBD1. Germline CDR1 and CDR2: LGHDT and YNNKEL (reference sequence). The length of the CDR3 is 17 residues. Trimming removed 4 bases from V and 4 bases from J; junction bases left unmatched: 14. The CDR3 DNA sequence: TGTGCCAGCAGCCCGGTGGAACAGGGGGGCCTACGCTATGGCTACACCTTC. Protein sequence: CASSPVEQGGLRYGYTF.

The chain links TRBV19 to TRBJ2-1; 7 bases are shared with TRBD1. Losses at the gene ends were 3 bases for V and 7 bases for J; bases not matched to a gene: 9. CDR1 LNHDA and CDR2 SQIVND come from the germline V gene (reference sequence). This CDR3 region has 15 residues. In DNA form, the CDR3 reads TGTGCCAGTAGTATGCGACAGGGCTCCGTGAATGAGCAGTTCTTC. It specifies CASSMRQGSVNEQFF.

The gene calls are TRBV7-2 and TRBJ1-2, with D perhaps TRBD1 (6 bases). Looked up from germline, CDR1 is SGHTA and CDR2 is FQGNSA. The CDR3 sequence is 15 residues long. Trimming stripped 0 bases from V and 4 bases from J, with 12 bases between. Here the CDR3 reads CASSLAGQSIYGYTF. The CDR3 DNA is TGTGCCAGCAGCTTAGCCGGACAGTCGATCTATGGCTACACCTTC.

The chain has TRBV9 and TRBJ1-4; the D gene is possibly TRBD1 (5 bases). There are 14 residues in the CDR3. V lost 3 bases, J lost 6 bases, and 12 bases lay in between. Germline-derived CDR1 and CDR2 are SGDLS and YYNGEE. Written as DNA, the CDR3 is TGTGCCAGCAGCGCGGGCAGGGAGGATGAAAAACTGTTTTTT. This translates into CASSAGREDEKLFF.

This chain uses TRBV7-3 with TRBJ2-1; the match to TRBD2 covers 10 bases. The CDR3 loop spans 18 amino acids. Germline V gene sequence: CDR1 SGHTA, CDR2 FQGTGA. Germline trimming cut 0 bases from V and 0 bases from J; bases unmatched to any gene: 5. This CDR3 reads CASSLTSGGRASYNEQFF. The DNA for the CDR3 is TGTGCCAGCAGCTTAACTAGCGGGGGGAGAGCCTCCTACAATGAGCAGTTCTTC. The full variable domain, completed using reference TRBV7-3 and TRBJ2-1, is GAGVSQTPSNKVTEKGKYVELRCDPISGHTALYWYRQSLGQGPEFLIYFQGTGAADDSGLPNDRFFAVRPEGSVSTLKIQRTERGDSAVYLCASSLTSGGRASYNEQFFGPGTRLTVL.

The chain is built from TRBV5-1 and TRBJ2-1; 9 nucleotides match TRBD1. The germline CDR1 and CDR2 sequences are SGHRS and YFSETQ. With 4 bases clipped from V and 8 bases from J, the junction kept 10 bases outside the gene matches. The CDR3 contains 15 residues. The CDR3 is CASSLPGQGIDEQFF. The CDR3 nucleotides read TGCGCCAGCAGCCTCCCGGGACAGGGTATCGATGAGCAGTTCTTC.

Only one count was recorded for this clone. The rearrangement links TRBV19 to TRBJ2-4, with 11 bases aligning to TRBD1. The CDR3 is made up of 15 amino acids. Germline V gives CDR1 LNHDA, CDR2 SQIVND (reference sequence). The V and J ends lost 5 bases and 7 bases, in that order; junction bases with no gene match: 7. DNA for the CDR3: TGTGCCAGTAGTGTGGACAGGGGGCGCTGGAACATTCAGTACTTC. Translated, it gives CASSVDRGRWNIQYF.

This clone was observed a few times. The chain links TRBV4-1 to TRBJ2-7; 7 bases agree with TRBD1. Germline values: CDR1 MGHRA, CDR2 YSYEKL. This CDR3 has 16 residues. J was trimmed by 1 base and V by 4 bases; bases with no gene match: 10. The chain's CDR3 is CASSRGRDRASYEQYF. DNA of the CDR3: TGCGCCAGCAGCCGGGGAAGGGACAGAGCATCCTACGAGCAGTACTTC.

This clone appeared a single time. V is TRBV11-3 and J is TRBJ2-2, with D maybe TRBD2 (6 bases). Germline CDR1 SGHNT, CDR2 YENEEA. V dropped 8 bases and J dropped 1 base, with 8 bases sitting between them. There are 13 residues in the CDR3. CDR3 in DNA: TGTGCCAGCCGGAGGGAGAACACCGGGGAGCTGTTTTTT. Protein: CASRRENTGELFF.

The chain recombines TRBV6-1 with TRBJ1-1, with no clear D. The CDR3 extends over 13 amino acids. From germline, CDR1 is MNHNS and CDR2 SASEGT. The V end was cut by 1 base, the J end by 5 bases, with 8 bases between. This chain's CDR3 is CASSEGALTEAFF. As DNA, the CDR3 is TGTGCCAGCAGTGAAGGGGCGTTAACTGAAGCTTTCTTT.